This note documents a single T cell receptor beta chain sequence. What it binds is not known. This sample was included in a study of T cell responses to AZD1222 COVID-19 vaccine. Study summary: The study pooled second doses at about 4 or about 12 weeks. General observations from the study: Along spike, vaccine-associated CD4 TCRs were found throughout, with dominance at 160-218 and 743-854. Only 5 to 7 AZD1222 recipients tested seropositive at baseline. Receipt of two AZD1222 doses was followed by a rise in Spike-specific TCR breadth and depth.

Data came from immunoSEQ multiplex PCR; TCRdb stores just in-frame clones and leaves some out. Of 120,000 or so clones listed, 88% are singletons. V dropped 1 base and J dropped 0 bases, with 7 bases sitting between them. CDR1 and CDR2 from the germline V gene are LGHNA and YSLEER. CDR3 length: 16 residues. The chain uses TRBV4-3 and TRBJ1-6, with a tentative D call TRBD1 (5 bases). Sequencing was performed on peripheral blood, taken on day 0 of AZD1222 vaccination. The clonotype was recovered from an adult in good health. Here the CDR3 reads CASSQAGSSYNSPLHF. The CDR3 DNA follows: TGCGCCAGCAGCCAAGCAGGGAGCTCCTATAATTCACCCCTCCACTTT.